This T cell receptor (beta chain) derives from a study of CD8+CD57+ T cells in acquired aplastic anemia. At the level of the study: Average CD4+ read depth in healthy donors was 11 million or so reads.

Trimming pared 9 bases from V and 0 bases from J, leaving 14 bases between. This CDR3 has 14 amino acids. Germline loops: CDR1 LNHDA, CDR2 SQIVND (reference sequence). According to the study, genomic DNA was the template for TCR beta VDJ and CDR3 profiling. One entry per CDR3 protein, called by TCRdb with MiXCR from the reads. The sample yields 80,000 or so distinct CDR3 sequences, under 50% seen once. Overall study findings and caveats: Any difference that existed in CD8+ Simpson's diversity between patients and controls was not significant. Patients shared twenty-nine CD8+ CDR3 sequences with controls.

To note about this clonotype: Its antigen is still unknown.

The receptor's source is a human donor in good health, serving as a control. The rearrangement uses TRBV19 and TRBJ1-2; D unclear. The specimen sequenced was sorted CD4+, CD8+, or CD8+CD57+ T cells (not recorded which) from PBMCs. CDR3 DNA sequence: TGTGCCAGCACCACGGAGGGTTCTAACTATGGCTACACCTTC. This encodes CASTTEGSNYGYTF.